This TCR beta chain was documented in a study of T cells in localized non-small cell lung cancer. Study-level findings and limits: The appearance of a median approximately 61 of the top 100 tumor clones was seen in adjacent lung. Blood T cell density predicted longer survival; adjacent-lung clonality, shorter. Because researchers sequenced only one region of the tumor, heterogeneity is still possible. Uninvolved adjacent lung showed the highest T cell clonality, exceeding tumor.

The CDR3 length is 15 residues. In germline, CDR1 is SGHTA, CDR2 FQGNSA. The junction had 12 bases not matched to a gene; V was cut back by 6 bases and J by 7 bases. Assay used: immunoSEQ multiplex PCR; TCRdb lists only in-frame clones, some missing. The sample shows tens of thousands of clones, around 89% of them seen only once. Note on this clone: Its antigen is not identified.

The chain carries TRBV7-2 and TRBJ2-1; TRBD1 aligns across 7 bases. The sequence came from a man aged 35-75 years with stage II lung adenocarcinoma. This material consisted of PBMCs, taken before any cancer treatment. CDR3 residues: CASRNGTDPRNEQFF. CDR3 nucleotides: TGTGCCAGCAGGAACGGGACAGACCCGCGGAATGAGCAGTTCTTC.